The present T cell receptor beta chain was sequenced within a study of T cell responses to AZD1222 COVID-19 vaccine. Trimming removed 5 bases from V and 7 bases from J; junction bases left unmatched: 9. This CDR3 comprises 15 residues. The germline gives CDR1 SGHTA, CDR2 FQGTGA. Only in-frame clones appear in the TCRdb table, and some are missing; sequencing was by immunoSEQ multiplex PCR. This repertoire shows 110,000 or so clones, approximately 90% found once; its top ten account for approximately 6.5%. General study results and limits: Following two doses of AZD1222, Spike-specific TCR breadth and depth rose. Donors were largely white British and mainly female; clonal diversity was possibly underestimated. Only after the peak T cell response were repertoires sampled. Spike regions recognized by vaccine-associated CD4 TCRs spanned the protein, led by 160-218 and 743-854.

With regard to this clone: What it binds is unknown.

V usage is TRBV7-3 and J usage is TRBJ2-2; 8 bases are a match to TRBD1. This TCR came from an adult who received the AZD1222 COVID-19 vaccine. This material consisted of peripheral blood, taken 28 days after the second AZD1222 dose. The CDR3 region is CASSPARTGFGELFF. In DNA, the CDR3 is TGTGCCAGCAGCCCCGCTCGGACAGGGTTCGGGGAGCTGTTTTTT. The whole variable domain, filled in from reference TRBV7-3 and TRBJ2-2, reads GAGVSQTPSNKVTEKGKYVELRCDPISGHTALYWYRQSLGQGPEFLIYFQGTGAADDSGLPNDRFFAVRPEGSVSTLKIQRTERGDSAVYLCASSPARTGFGELFFGEGSRLTVL.